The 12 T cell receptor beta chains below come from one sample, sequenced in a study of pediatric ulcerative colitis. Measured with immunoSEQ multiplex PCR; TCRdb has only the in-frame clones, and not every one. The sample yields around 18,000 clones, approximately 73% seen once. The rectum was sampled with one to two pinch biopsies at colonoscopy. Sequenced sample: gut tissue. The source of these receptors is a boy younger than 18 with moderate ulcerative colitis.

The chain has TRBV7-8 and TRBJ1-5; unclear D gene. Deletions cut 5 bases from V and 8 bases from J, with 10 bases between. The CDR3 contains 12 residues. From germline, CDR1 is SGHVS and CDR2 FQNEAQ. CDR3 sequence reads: CASSLRGEPQHF. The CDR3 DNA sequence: TGTGCCAGCAGCCTCCGGGGAGAGCCCCAGCATTTT.

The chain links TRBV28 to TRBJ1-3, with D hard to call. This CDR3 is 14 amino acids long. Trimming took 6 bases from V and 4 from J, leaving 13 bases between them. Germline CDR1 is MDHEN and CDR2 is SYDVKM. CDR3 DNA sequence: TGTGCCAGCAGCTATGGCTTGGGAGGAAACACCATATATTTT. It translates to CASSYGLGGNTIYF.

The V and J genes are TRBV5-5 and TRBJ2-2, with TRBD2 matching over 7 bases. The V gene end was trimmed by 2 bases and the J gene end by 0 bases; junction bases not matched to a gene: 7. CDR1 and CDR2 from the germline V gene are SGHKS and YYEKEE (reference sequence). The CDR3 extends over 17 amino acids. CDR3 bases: TGTGCCAGCAGCTTCAGGGAGGGCAGGGCGAACACCGGGGAGCTGTTTTTT. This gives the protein CASSFREGRANTGELFF. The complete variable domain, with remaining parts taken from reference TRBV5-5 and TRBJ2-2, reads DAGVTQSPTHLIKTRGQQVTLRCSPISGHKSVSWYQQVLGQGPQFIFQYYEKEERGRGNFPDRFSARQFPNYSSELNVNALLLGDSALYLCASSFREGRANTGELFFGEGSRLTVL.

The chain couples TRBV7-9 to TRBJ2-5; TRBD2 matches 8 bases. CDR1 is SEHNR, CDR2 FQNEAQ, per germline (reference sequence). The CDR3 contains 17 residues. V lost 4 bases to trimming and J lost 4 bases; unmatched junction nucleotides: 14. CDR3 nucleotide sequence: TGTGCCAGCAGCTCAGACGACGGGAGGGCCCAGGGAGAGACCCAGTACTTC. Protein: CASSSDDGRAQGETQYF.

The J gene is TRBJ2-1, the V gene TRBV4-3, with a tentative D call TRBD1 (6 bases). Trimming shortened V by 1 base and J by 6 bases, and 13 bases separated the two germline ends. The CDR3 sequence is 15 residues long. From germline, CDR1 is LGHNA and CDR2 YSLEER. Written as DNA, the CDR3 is TGCGCCAGCAGCCAAGGTAAACCCAGGGGCAATGAGCAGTTCTTC. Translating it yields CASSQGKPRGNEQFF.

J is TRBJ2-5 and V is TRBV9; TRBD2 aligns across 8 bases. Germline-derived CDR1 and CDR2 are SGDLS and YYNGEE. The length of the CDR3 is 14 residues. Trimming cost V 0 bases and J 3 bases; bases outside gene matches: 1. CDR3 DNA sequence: TGTGCCAGCAGCGTAGCGGGAGGGGAAGAGACCCAGTACTTC. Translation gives CASSVAGGEETQYF.

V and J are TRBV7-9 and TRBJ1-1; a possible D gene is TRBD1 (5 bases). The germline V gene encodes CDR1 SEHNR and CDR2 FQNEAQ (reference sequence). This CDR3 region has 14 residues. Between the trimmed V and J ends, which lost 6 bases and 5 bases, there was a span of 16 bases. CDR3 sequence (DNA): TGTGCCAGCAGGTTTTCAGGGAAAAGGACTGAAGCTTTCTTT. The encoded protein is CASRFSGKRTEAFF.

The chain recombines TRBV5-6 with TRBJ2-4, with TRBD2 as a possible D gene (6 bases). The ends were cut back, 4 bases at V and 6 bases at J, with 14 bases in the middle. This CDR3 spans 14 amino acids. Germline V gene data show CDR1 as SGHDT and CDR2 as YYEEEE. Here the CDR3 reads CASSPSGLRNIQYF. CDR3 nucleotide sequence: TGTGCCAGCAGCCCCTCGGGACTCCGAAACATTCAGTACTTC. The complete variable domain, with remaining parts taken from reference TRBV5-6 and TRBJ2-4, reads DAGVTQSPTHLIKTRGQQVTLRCSPKSGHDTVSWYQQALGQGPQFIFQYYEEEERQRGNFPDRFSGHQFPNYSSELNVNALLLGDSALYLCASSPSGLRNIQYFGAGTRLSVL.

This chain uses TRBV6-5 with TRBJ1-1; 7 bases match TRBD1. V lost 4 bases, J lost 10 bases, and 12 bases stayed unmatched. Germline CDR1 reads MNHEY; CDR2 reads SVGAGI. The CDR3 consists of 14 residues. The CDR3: CASSSRFPDRRAFF. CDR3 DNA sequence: TGTGCCAGCAGTTCCCGATTCCCGGACAGGCGAGCTTTCTTT.

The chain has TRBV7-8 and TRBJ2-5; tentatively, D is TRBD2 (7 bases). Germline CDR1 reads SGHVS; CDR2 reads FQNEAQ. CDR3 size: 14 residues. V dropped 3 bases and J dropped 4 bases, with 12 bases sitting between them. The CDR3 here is CASSFGGALETQYF. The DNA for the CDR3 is TGTGCCAGCAGCTTTGGGGGGGCTTTAGAGACCCAGTACTTC.

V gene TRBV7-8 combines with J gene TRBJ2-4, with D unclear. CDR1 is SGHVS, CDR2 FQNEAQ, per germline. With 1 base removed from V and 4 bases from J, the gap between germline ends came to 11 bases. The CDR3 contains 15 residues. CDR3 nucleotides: TGTGCCAGCAGCTTAGGAGGCCAGGAGAAAAACATTCAGTACTTC. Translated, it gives CASSLGGQEKNIQYF.

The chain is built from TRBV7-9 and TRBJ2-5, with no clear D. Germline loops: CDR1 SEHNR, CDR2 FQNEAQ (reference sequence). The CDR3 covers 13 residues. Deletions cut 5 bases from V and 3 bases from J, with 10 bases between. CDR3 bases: TGTGCCAGCAGCGGATGGGCGGAAGAGACCCAGTACTTC. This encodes CASSGWAEETQYF. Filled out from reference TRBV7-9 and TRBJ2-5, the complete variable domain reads DTGVSQNPRHKITKRGQNVTFRCDPISEHNRLYWYRQTLGQGPEFLTYFQNEAQLEKSRLLSDRFSAERPKGSFSTLEIQRTEQGDSAMYLCASSGWAEETQYFGPGTRLLVL.